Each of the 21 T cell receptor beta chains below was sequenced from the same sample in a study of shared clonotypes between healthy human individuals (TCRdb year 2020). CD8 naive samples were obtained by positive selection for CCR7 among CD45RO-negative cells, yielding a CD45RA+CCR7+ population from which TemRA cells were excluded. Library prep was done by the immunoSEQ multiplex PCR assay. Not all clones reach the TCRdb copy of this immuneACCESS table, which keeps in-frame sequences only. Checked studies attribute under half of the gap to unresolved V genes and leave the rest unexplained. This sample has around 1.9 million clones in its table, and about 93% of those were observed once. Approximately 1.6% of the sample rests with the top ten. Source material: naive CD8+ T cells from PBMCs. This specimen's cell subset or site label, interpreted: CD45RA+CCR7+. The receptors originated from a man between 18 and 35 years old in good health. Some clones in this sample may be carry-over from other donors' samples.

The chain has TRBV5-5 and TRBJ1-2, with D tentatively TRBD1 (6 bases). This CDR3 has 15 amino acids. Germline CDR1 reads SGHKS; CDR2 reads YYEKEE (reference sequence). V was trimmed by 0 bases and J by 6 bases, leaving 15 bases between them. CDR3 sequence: CASSLAGRGADGYTF. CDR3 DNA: TGTGCCAGCAGCTTGGCCGGCAGGGGTGCGGATGGCTACACCTTC.

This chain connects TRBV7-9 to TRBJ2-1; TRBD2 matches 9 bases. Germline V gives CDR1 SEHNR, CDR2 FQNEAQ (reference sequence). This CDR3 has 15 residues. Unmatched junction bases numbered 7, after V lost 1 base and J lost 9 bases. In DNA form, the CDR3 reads TGTGCCAGCAGCTTAGTGGTAGCGGGAGAAGGTGAGCAGTTCTTC. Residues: CASSLVVAGEGEQFF. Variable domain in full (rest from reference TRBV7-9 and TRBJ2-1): DTGVSQNPRHKITKRGQNVTFRCDPISEHNRLYWYRQTLGQGPEFLTYFQNEAQLEKSRLLSDRFSAERPKGSFSTLEIQRTEQGDSAMYLCASSLVVAGEGEQFFGPGTRLTVL.

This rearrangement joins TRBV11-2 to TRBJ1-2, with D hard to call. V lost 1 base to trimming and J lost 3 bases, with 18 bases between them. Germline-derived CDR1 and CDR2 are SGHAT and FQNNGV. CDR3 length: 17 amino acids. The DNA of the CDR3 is TGTGCCAGCAGCTTAGCACTCGGACTCCCGAGGGACTATGGCTACACCTTC. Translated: CASSLALGLPRDYGYTF. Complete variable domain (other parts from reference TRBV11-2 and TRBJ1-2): EAGVAQSPRYKIIEKRQSVAFWCNPISGHATLYWYQQILGQGPKLLIQFQNNGVVDDSQLPKDRFSAERLKGVDSTLKIQPAKLEDSAVYLCASSLALGLPRDYGYTFGSGTRLTVV.

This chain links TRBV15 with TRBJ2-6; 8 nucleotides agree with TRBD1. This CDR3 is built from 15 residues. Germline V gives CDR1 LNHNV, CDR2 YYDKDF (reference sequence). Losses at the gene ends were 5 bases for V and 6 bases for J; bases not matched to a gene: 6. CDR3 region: CATSVDRGKANVLTF. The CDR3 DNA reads TGTGCCACCAGCGTCGACAGGGGAAAGGCCAACGTCCTGACTTTC. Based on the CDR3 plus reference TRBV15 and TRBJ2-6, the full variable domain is DAMVIQNPRYQVTQFGKPVTLSCSQTLNHNVMYWYQQKSSQAPKLLFHYYDKDFNNEADTPDNFQSRRPNTSFCFLDIRSPGLGDTAMYLCATSVDRGKANVLTFGAGSRLTVL.

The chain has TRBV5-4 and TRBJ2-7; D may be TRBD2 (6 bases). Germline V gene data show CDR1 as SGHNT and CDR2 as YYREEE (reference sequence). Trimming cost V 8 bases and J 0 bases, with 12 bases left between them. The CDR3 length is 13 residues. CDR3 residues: CASGTGSSYEQYF. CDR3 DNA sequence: TGTGCCAGTGGGACCGGGAGCTCCTACGAGCAGTACTTC.

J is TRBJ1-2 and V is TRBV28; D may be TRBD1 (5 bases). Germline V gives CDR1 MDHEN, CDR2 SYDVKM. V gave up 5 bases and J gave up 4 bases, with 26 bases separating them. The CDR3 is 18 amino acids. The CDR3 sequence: CASSTTLLAGRVFYGYTF. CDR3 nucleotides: TGTGCCAGCAGTACAACGCTTCTGGCAGGGCGCGTATTCTATGGCTACACCTTC.

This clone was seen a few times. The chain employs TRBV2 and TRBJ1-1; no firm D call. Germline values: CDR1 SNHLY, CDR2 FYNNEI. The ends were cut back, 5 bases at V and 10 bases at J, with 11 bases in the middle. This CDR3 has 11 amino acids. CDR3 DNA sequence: TGTGCCAGCAGTCCCGCAGGAGGAGCTTTCTTT. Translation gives CASSPAGGAFF.

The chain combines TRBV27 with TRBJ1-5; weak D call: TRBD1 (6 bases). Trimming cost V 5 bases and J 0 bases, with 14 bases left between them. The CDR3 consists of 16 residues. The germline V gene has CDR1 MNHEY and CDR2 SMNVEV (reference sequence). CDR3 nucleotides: TGTGCCAGCAGTCCTCAGGGGCAGCATAGCAATCAGCCCCAGCATTTT. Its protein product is CASSPQGQHSNQPQHF.

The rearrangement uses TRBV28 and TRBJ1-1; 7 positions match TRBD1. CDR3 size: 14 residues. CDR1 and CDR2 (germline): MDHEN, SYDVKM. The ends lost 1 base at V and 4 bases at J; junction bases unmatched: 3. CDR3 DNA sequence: TGTGCCAGCAGTTTATACAGGGGACTCACTGAAGCTTTCTTT. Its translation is CASSLYRGLTEAFF.

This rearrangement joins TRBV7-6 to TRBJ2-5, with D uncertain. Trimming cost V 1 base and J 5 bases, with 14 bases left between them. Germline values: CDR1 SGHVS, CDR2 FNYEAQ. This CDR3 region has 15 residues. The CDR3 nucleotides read TGTGCCAGCAGCTTAGTTCCAAATGATAGGGAGACCCAGTACTTC. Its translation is CASSLVPNDRETQYF.

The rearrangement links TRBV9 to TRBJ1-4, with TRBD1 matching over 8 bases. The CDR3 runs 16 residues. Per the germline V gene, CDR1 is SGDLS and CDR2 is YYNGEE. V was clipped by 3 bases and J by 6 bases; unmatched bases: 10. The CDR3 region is CASSAGQGSAYEKLFF. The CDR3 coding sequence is TGTGCCAGCAGCGCAGGACAGGGTAGTGCGTATGAAAAACTGTTTTTT.

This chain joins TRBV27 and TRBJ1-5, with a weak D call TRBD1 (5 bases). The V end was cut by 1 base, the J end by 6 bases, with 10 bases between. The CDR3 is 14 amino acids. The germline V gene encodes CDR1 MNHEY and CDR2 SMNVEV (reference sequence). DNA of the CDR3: TGTGCCAGCAGTTTATACGGGGCAGGTCAGCCCCAGCATTTT. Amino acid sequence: CASSLYGAGQPQHF.

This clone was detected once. DNA for the CDR3: TGTGCCAGCAGTTACGAGAGTAACTCTGGGGCCAACGTCCTGACTTTC. Protein product: CASSYESNSGANVLTF. This chain connects TRBV6-6 to TRBJ2-6; no reliable D call. Germline V gives CDR1 MNHNY, CDR2 SVGAGI (reference sequence). This CDR3 comprises 16 residues. V was trimmed by 2 bases and J by 0 bases, leaving 8 bases between them.

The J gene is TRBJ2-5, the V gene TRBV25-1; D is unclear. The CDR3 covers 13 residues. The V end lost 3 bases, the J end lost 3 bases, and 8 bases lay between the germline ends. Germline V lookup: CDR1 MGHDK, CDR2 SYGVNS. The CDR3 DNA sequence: TGTGCCAGCAGTGAGACCGAGGAAGAGACCCAGTACTTC. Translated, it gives CASSETEEETQYF.

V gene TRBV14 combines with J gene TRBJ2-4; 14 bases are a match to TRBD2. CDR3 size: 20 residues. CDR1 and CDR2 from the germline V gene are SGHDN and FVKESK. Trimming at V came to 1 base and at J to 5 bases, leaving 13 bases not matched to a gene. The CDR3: CASSQGSPGTSGSFENIQYF. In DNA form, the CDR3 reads TGTGCCAGCAGCCAAGGTTCGCCCGGGACTAGCGGGAGCTTTGAAAACATTCAGTACTTC.

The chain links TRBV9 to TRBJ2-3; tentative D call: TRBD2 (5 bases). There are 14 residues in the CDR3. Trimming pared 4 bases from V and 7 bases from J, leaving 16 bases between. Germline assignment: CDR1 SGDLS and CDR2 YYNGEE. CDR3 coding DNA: TGTGCCAGCAGCACCAACTCGGCGGGTAATACGCAGTATTTT. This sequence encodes CASSTNSAGNTQYF.

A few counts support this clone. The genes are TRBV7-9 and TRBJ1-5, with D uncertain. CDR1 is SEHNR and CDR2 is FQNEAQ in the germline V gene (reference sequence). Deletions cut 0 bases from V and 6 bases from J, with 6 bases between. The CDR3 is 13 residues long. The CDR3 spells CASSLAPSQPQHF. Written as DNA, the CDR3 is TGTGCCAGCAGCTTAGCCCCCTCTCAGCCCCAGCATTTT.

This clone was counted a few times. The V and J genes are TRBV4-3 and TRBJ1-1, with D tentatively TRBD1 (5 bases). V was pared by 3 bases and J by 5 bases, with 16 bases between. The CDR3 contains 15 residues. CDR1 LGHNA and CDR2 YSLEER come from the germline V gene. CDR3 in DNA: TGCGCCAGCAGCCATCGCGACAGCCGTGGGACTGAAGCTTTCTTT. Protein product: CASSHRDSRGTEAFF.

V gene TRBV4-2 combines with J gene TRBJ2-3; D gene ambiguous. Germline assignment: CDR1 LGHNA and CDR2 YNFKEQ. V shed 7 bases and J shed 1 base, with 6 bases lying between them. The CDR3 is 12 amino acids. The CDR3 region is CASKSGTDTQYF. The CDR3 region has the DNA TGTGCCAGCAAGAGCGGCACAGATACGCAGTATTTT.

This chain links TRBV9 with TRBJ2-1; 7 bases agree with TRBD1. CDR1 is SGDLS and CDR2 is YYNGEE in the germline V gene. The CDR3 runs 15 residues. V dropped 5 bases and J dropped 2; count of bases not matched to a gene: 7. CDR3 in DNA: TGTGCCAGCAGTGCGGACAGGATGACCTACAATGAGCAGTTCTTC. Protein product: CASSADRMTYNEQFF.

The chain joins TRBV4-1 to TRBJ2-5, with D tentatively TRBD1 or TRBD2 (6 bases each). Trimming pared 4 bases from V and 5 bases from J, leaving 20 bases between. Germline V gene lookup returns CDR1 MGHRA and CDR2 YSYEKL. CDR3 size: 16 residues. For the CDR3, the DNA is TGCGCCAGCAGCCCTCAGGGGTATGGAGGGGTGGAGACCCAGTACTTC. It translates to CASSPQGYGGVETQYF.